Following are 14 T cell receptor beta chains from one sample sequenced in a study of T cells in tumors after PD-1 blockade. Produced via immunoSEQ multiplex PCR; TCRdb's table is partial and in-frame only. The table lists roughly 8,000 clones, around 60% of them singletons. The source was tumor tissue, collected after anti-PD-1 treatment. Receptor source: a human donor with basal cell carcinoma.

V gene TRBV19 combines with J gene TRBJ2-1; D gene uncertain. The CDR3 covers 12 residues. V was trimmed by 3 bases and J by 7 bases, leaving 7 bases between them. Looked up from germline, CDR1 is LNHDA and CDR2 is SQIVND (reference sequence). The CDR3 bases are TGTGCCAGTAGTATGAAAGGGAATGAGCAGTTCTTC. Its protein product is CASSMKGNEQFF.

V usage is TRBV27 and J usage is TRBJ2-2; perhaps TRBD1 as D (5 bases). The germline V gene encodes CDR1 MNHEY and CDR2 SMNVEV (reference sequence). The CDR3 is 12 residues long. The V end was cut by 10 bases, the J end by 7 bases, with 13 bases between. The CDR3 sequence: CATRWGVGELFF. Here the CDR3 DNA reads TGTGCCACCAGATGGGGCGTCGGGGAGCTGTTTTTT.

The J gene is TRBJ1-2, the V gene TRBV5-1, with 7 bases that match TRBD1. Losses at the gene ends were 4 bases for V and 1 base for J; bases not matched to a gene: 4. Germline V gene data show CDR1 as SGHRS and CDR2 as YFSETQ. CDR3 length equals 14 residues. Here the CDR3 reads CASSTGTVNYGYTF. DNA of the CDR3: TGCGCCAGCAGCACCGGGACAGTTAACTATGGCTACACCTTC.

The DNA of the CDR3 is TGCGCCAGCAGCCAAGATTACCTAGCGGGGGGGACCTACGAGCAGTACTTC. The encoded protein is CASSQDYLAGGTYEQYF. This chain connects TRBV4-1 to TRBJ2-7; 12 bases agree with TRBD2. V lost 0 bases to trimming and J lost 2 bases; unmatched junction nucleotides: 5. From germline, CDR1 is MGHRA and CDR2 YSYEKL. This CDR3 is 17 amino acids long.

There are a few counts of this clone. The CDR3 DNA follows: TGTGCCTGGAGTGTAATGGGGGGGAATCAGCCCCAGCATTTT. This sequence encodes CAWSVMGGNQPQHF. V and J are TRBV30 and TRBJ1-5; weak D call: TRBD1 (5 bases). Trimming cost V 0 bases and J 4 bases, with 10 bases left between them. Germline CDR1 reads GTSNPN; CDR2 reads SVGIG (reference sequence). This CDR3 spans 14 amino acids.

The chain uses TRBV15 and TRBJ1-4; D is ambiguous. The CDR3 totals 14 residues. CDR1 and CDR2 from the germline V gene are LNHNV and YYDKDF (reference sequence). Trimming removed 1 base at V and 5 bases at J, with 8 bases between. The CDR3, as DNA: TGTGCCACCAGCAGAGGGTCAGAAAATGAAAAACTGTTTTTT. It specifies CATSRGSENEKLFF.

The V gene is TRBV6-5, the J gene TRBJ1-6, with D tentatively TRBD1 (6 bases). The germline V gene encodes CDR1 MNHEY and CDR2 SVGAGI. This CDR3 comprises 15 residues. Trimming took off 6 bases at V and 6 bases at J, with 15 bases between the two ends. For the CDR3, the DNA is TGTGCCAGCAGCCGCCGCAGGGGCGGTAATTCACCCCTCCACTTT. Translated: CASSRRRGGNSPLHF.

The rearrangement uses TRBV6-5 and TRBJ1-2; D might be TRBD1 (6 bases). The germline CDR1 and CDR2 sequences are MNHEY and SVGAGI. CDR3 size: 15 residues. The V end lost 6 bases, the J end lost 4 bases, and 18 bases lay between the germline ends. The CDR3 DNA sequence: TGTGCCAGCAGGATAGGACAGTCTCAAGGCTATGGCTACACCTTC. This codes for CASRIGQSQGYGYTF.

A few counts support this clone. The chain carries TRBV19 and TRBJ2-1, with 8 positions matching TRBD2. V shed 1 base and J 5 bases; nucleotides not matched to a gene: 7. Germline loops: CDR1 LNHDA, CDR2 SQIVND (reference sequence). CDR3 length: 16 amino acids. The CDR3 reads CASSIVPAGANNEQFF. CDR3 in DNA: TGTGCCAGTAGTATAGTCCCAGCGGGGGCAAACAATGAGCAGTTCTTC.

This clone is medium-sized (0.01 to 0.1%). V gene TRBV7-6 combines with J gene TRBJ1-1, with TRBD1 identical over 7 bases. After removal of 5 bases from V and 7 bases from J, the junction contained 7 bases not matched to a gene. Germline values: CDR1 SGHVS, CDR2 FNYEAQ. The CDR3 totals 13 residues. The CDR3 DNA reads TGTGCCAGCAGCGTTTACCGGGACAGTGAAGCTTTCTTT. Residues: CASSVYRDSEAFF.

V and J are TRBV19 and TRBJ2-5, with TRBD2 matching over 8 bases. Trimming cost V 3 bases and J 6 bases; bases outside gene matches: 9. Germline lookup yields CDR1 LNHDA and CDR2 SQIVND (reference sequence). The CDR3 covers 15 residues. CDR3 sequence (DNA): TGTGCCAGTAGTATCCCCGGACTAGCTTGGAAGACCCAGTACTTC. Protein sequence: CASSIPGLAWKTQYF.

The chain links TRBV6-1 to TRBJ1-5; weak D call: TRBD1 (5 bases). This CDR3 is 15 amino acids long. CDR1 and CDR2 (germline): MNHNS, SASEGT. The V and J ends lost 0 bases and 11 bases respectively, with 17 bases between them. The CDR3 loop reads CASSEAGVSNLAQHF. The DNA of the CDR3 is TGTGCCAGCAGTGAAGCGGGGGTCAGCAATTTGGCCCAGCATTTT.

The rearrangement uses TRBV12-3 or TRBV12-4 and TRBJ1-1; D gene uncertain. CDR3 length: 11 residues. Trimming took off 6 bases at V and 6 bases at J, with 8 bases between the two ends. CDR3 DNA: TGTGCCAGCAGGACCATGGCTGAAGCTTTCTTT. It specifies CASRTMAEAFF.

The CDR3 protein is CASTPTWEANYGYTF. CDR3 in DNA: TGTGCCAGTACCCCTACGTGGGAAGCTAACTATGGCTACACCTTC. This chain joins TRBV19 and TRBJ1-2; D call uncertain. Germline assignment: CDR1 LNHDA and CDR2 SQIVND (reference sequence). The CDR3 has 15 residues. V was shortened by 7 bases and J by 0 bases, with 15 bases between the two germline ends.